The 32 T cell receptor beta chains listed next were all sequenced from one sample in a study of blood T cell repertoires in COVID-19. Here immunoSEQ multiplex PCR was the method, and the copy in TCRdb shows in-frame clones only, minus some. This table has approximately 81,000 clones, roughly four fifths appearing once. Input material: peripheral blood. The receptor set was obtained from a human donor in a cohort sampled during active COVID-19.

The rearrangement links TRBV10-3 to TRBJ1-1, with TRBD1 matching 9 bases. CDR3 length equals 12 residues. CDR1 ENHRY and CDR2 SYGVKD come from the germline V gene. V lost 6 bases and J lost 5; bases outside the gene matches: 1. The CDR3 sequence: CAIRGTGTEAFF. The CDR3 DNA is TGTGCCATCAGGGGGACAGGGACTGAAGCTTTCTTT.

The rearrangement uses TRBV4-2 and TRBJ1-1; no definite D call. V lost 2 bases to trimming and J lost 0 bases, with 10 bases between them. Germline values: CDR1 LGHNA, CDR2 YNFKEQ. The CDR3 runs 15 residues. The CDR3 is CASSQLFNLNTEAFF. The CDR3 coding sequence is TGTGCCAGCAGCCAATTGTTCAACTTGAACACTGAAGCTTTCTTT.

This clone was found a few times. This chain uses TRBV12-5 with TRBJ2-3; 7 positions match TRBD2. The V and J ends lost 7 bases and 5 bases, in that order; junction bases with no gene match: 15. CDR3 length equals 16 residues. Per the germline V gene, CDR1 is LGHNT and CDR2 is FRNRAP. The CDR3 DNA reads TGTGCTAGTGCCTCCTGGACTAGAGACTGGGGAGATACGCAGTATTTT. It yields the protein CASASWTRDWGDTQYF.

The chain is built from TRBV5-1 and TRBJ1-2, with 8 bases that match TRBD1. With 7 bases clipped from V and 2 bases from J, the junction kept 4 bases outside the gene matches. This CDR3 spans 13 amino acids. CDR1 is SGHRS, CDR2 YFSETQ, per germline. CDR3 region: CASARTGNYGYTF. The CDR3 DNA follows: TGCGCCAGCGCCCGGACAGGGAACTATGGCTACACCTTC.

The chain employs TRBV2 and TRBJ2-1; D might be TRBD2 (5 bases). V gave up 4 bases and J gave up 8 bases, with 12 bases separating them. The CDR3 covers 13 residues. Per the germline V gene, CDR1 is SNHLY and CDR2 is FYNNEI. CDR3 loop: CASSVSGRYEQFF. The CDR3 nucleotides read TGTGCCAGCAGTGTAAGTGGGAGATATGAGCAGTTCTTC.

The chain uses TRBV7-6 and TRBJ2-1; tentative D call: TRBD1 (6 bases). Germline V lookup: CDR1 SGHVS, CDR2 FNYEAQ. CDR3 length: 15 amino acids. Trimming removed 4 bases from V and 2 bases from J, with 12 bases in between. CDR3 protein: CASSSPDRTYNEQFF. DNA of the CDR3: TGTGCCAGCAGCTCACCCGACAGGACCTACAATGAGCAGTTCTTC.

The chain has TRBV7-6 and TRBJ1-6, with 9 bases identical to TRBD1. This CDR3 contains 15 residues. V dropped 5 bases and J dropped 8; count of bases not matched to a gene: 7. The germline CDR1 and CDR2 sequences are SGHVS and FNYEAQ. This CDR3 is CASSLTGQGDSPLHF. CDR3 DNA: TGTGCCAGCAGCCTAACGGGACAGGGAGATTCACCCCTCCACTTT.

The chain carries TRBV9 and TRBJ2-3; D may be TRBD2 (5 bases). The V gene's germline CDR1 is SGDLS and CDR2 YYNGEE. V was cut by 4 bases and J by 3 bases, with 12 bases left in between. The CDR3 contains 14 residues. CDR3 DNA sequence: TGTGCCAGCAGCCCCGACCCGGGGACAGATACGCAGTATTTT. It encodes CASSPDPGTDTQYF.

The DNA of the CDR3 is TGTGCCAGTAGTATAGCCCCCGGGACAGGTATTCAGTACTTC. Translation gives CASSIAPGTGIQYF. The chain combines TRBV19 with TRBJ2-4; 8 bases match TRBD1. This CDR3 has 14 amino acids. Per germline, CDR1 LNHDA and CDR2 SQIVND (reference sequence). V shed 1 base and J 10 bases; nucleotides not matched to a gene: 6.

The chain couples TRBV18 to TRBJ1-1, with D perhaps TRBD1 (5 bases). The CDR3 is 15 amino acids. Trimming removed 5 bases from V and 2 bases from J, with 15 bases in between. Germline V gives CDR1 KGHSH, CDR2 LQKENI. CDR3 nucleotides: TGTGCCAGCTCAACGAATCAGGGATACAACACTGAAGCTTTCTTT. Translated: CASSTNQGYNTEAFF.

The chain has TRBV7-9 and TRBJ2-7, with D perhaps matching TRBD2 (5 bases). Looked up from germline, CDR1 is SEHNR and CDR2 is FQNEAQ (reference sequence). V dropped 3 bases and J dropped 5 bases, with 17 bases sitting between them. This CDR3 comprises 15 residues. The CDR3 bases are TGTGCCAGCAGCTTCGGAGTGGGAGTGGATCACGAGCAGTACTTC. It is translated as CASSFGVGVDHEQYF.

The chain carries TRBV7-3 and TRBJ2-5; D remains ambiguous. V was cut by 5 bases and J by 2 bases, with 9 bases left in between. The length of the CDR3 is 13 residues. CDR1 and CDR2 from the germline V gene are SGHTA and FQGTGA. The DNA for the CDR3 is TGTGCCAGCAGCCGCTCGGAGCAAGAGACCCAGTACTTC. This translates into CASSRSEQETQYF.

The chain uses TRBV7-2 and TRBJ1-6, with a possible D match to TRBD1 (5 bases). The germline gives CDR1 SGHTA, CDR2 FQGNSA. V lost 5 bases, J lost 9 bases, and 11 bases lay in between. The CDR3 covers 13 residues. CDR3 amino acids: CASSPGGSSPLHF. DNA for the CDR3: TGTGCCAGCAGCCCGGGGGGGAGTTCACCCCTCCACTTT.

In its sample, this clone was seen once. V and J are TRBV5-8 and TRBJ2-5; D is undetermined. Germline-derived CDR1 and CDR2 are SGHTS and YDEGEE. The V and J ends lost 2 bases and 5 bases respectively, with 19 bases between them. This CDR3 has 16 residues. CDR3 region: CASSFLGAPTLETQYF. CDR3 DNA sequence: TGTGCCAGCAGCTTTCTGGGCGCACCGACCCTGGAGACCCAGTACTTC.

The chain couples TRBV6-5 to TRBJ2-7, with 8 bases aligning to TRBD2. Germline trimming cut 5 bases from V and 5 bases from J; bases unmatched to any gene: 8. The CDR3 has 14 amino acids. From germline, CDR1 is MNHEY and CDR2 SVGAGI. CDR3 coding DNA: TGTGCCAGCAGTCGGACTAGCAGCGGCCACGAGCAGTACTTC. Translation gives CASSRTSSGHEQYF.

Points on this clone: Sequence at one end of the junction differs from germline and may be a read error. The chain carries TRBV7-7 and TRBJ2-7, with D possibly TRBD1 on 5 matching bases. Germline assignment: CDR1 SSHAT and CDR2 FNYEAQ (reference sequence). The CDR3 runs to 18 residues. This CDR3 reads CASSLVGLGQTLAYEQYF. The CDR3 nucleotides read TGTGCTAGCAGCTTAGTTGGTCTGGGGCAGACCCTCGCCTACGAGCAGTACTTC.

The V gene is TRBV5-1, the J gene TRBJ1-4; possibly TRBD1 for D (5 bases). V was clipped by 2 bases and J by 7 bases, with 12 bases between them. From germline, CDR1 is SGHRS and CDR2 YFSETQ. The CDR3 totals 14 residues. The CDR3 DNA sequence: TGCGCCAGCAGCTTTCTGGGGAGGGGTGAAAAACTGTTTTTT. As protein: CASSFLGRGEKLFF.

The rearrangement joins TRBV10-2 to TRBJ2-7; 8 positions match TRBD1. The germline CDR1 and CDR2 sequences are WSHSY and SAAADI. CDR3 length: 15 amino acids. J gave up 3 bases and V 4 bases, and 8 bases lay outside the gene matches. The CDR3 DNA reads TGCGCCAGCAGTGGGCTGACAGGGGACTTCTACGAGCAGTACTTC. Encoded protein: CASSGLTGDFYEQYF.

This chain joins TRBV25-1 and TRBJ2-7; 9 nucleotides line up with TRBD2. This CDR3 spans 14 amino acids. J was trimmed by 7 bases and V by 3 bases; bases with no gene match: 7. Germline V lookup: CDR1 MGHDK, CDR2 SYGVNS. In DNA, the CDR3 is TGTGCCAGCAGTGAGGCGGGGGGGCCGCGAGAGCAGTACTTC. This sequence encodes CASSEAGGPREQYF.

This clone was seen only once. The V call is TRBV6-6, the J call TRBJ1-2; 8 bases line up with TRBD1. With V trimmed by 5 bases and J by 4 bases, 3 bases remained unmatched. This CDR3 has 13 residues. CDR1 MNHNY and CDR2 SVGAGI come from the germline V gene (reference sequence). DNA of the CDR3: TGTGCCAGCAGTCGTACAGGGGGCTATGGCTACACCTTC. It encodes CASSRTGGYGYTF.

The V gene is TRBV12-5, the J gene TRBJ1-5; possibly TRBD1 for D (5 bases). Trimming removed 6 bases at V and 4 bases at J, with 16 bases between. Germline values: CDR1 LGHNT, CDR2 FRNRAP. The CDR3 has 15 amino acids. For the CDR3, the DNA is TGTGCTAGTGGCCCCGACAGAAGTCAAAATCAGCCCCAGCATTTT. Residues: CASGPDRSQNQPQHF. Full variable domain (outside the CDR3, taken from reference TRBV12-5 and TRBJ1-5): DARVTQTPRHKVTEMGQEVTMRCQPILGHNTVFWYRQTMMQGLELLAYFRNRAPLDDSGMPKDRFSAEMPDATLATLKIQPSEPRDSAVYFCASGPDRSQNQPQHFGDGTRLSIL.

This clone is labeled as medium-sized. V is TRBV6-1 and J is TRBJ1-5; no clear D gene. The germline CDR1 and CDR2 sequences are MNHNS and SASEGT. V was clipped by 2 bases and J by 7 bases, with 9 bases between them. CDR3 size: 13 residues. The CDR3 bases are TGTGCCAGCAGTGAAACGGGGATGCAGCCCCAGCATTTT. Residues: CASSETGMQPQHF.

This clone has only a few counts. The chain combines TRBV27 with TRBJ2-7; D gene uncertain. V was cut by 3 bases and J by 1 base, with 4 bases left in between. This CDR3 has 12 residues. Germline V gene lookup returns CDR1 MNHEY and CDR2 SMNVEV (reference sequence). This chain's CDR3 is CASSLRSYEQYF. CDR3 nucleotide sequence: TGTGCCAGCAGTTTGAGATCCTACGAGCAGTACTTC.

This rearrangement joins TRBV5-5 to TRBJ1-2; D remains unclear. Germline assignment: CDR1 SGHKS and CDR2 YYEKEE (reference sequence). The ends were cut back, 1 base at V and 0 bases at J, with 10 bases in the middle. This CDR3 has 15 residues. The CDR3 reads CASSLSYSANYGYTF. The CDR3, as DNA: TGTGCCAGCAGCTTGTCTTACTCTGCTAACTATGGCTACACCTTC.

The rearrangement joins TRBV19 to TRBJ2-7; TRBD2 might be the D (5 bases). There are 15 residues in the CDR3. The germline V gene has CDR1 LNHDA and CDR2 SQIVND (reference sequence). V lost 5 bases to trimming and J lost 5 bases, with 19 bases between them. The CDR3 DNA reads as TGTGCCAGTAGTGCTACCGGGGTCCGGGCCCACGAGCAGTACTTC. Protein sequence: CASSATGVRAHEQYF.

The chain recombines TRBV19 with TRBJ1-1, with 8 nucleotides matching TRBD1. V gave up 7 bases and J gave up 5 bases; unmatched junction bases: 6. The CDR3 has 13 residues. CDR1 is LNHDA and CDR2 is SQIVND in the germline V gene (reference sequence). This CDR3 is CASKKQGGTEAFF. The CDR3 bases are TGTGCCAGTAAGAAACAGGGGGGGACTGAAGCTTTCTTT.

The CDR3 DNA reads TGTGCCAGTAGTCAGGGACTAGCGGGGAGGGCAGATACGCAGTATTTT. This codes for CASSQGLAGRADTQYF. This chain links TRBV19 with TRBJ2-3; 13 nucleotides match TRBD2. The junction had 6 bases not matched to a gene; V was cut back by 5 bases and J by 4 bases. This CDR3 contains 16 residues. In germline, CDR1 is LNHDA, CDR2 SQIVND (reference sequence).

This clone was seen only once. The V and J genes are TRBV20-1 and TRBJ2-7, with 10 bases matching TRBD1. The length of the CDR3 is 14 residues. The V segment lost 3 bases and the J segment 9 bases; nucleotides outside the gene matches: 11. Germline V lookup: CDR1 DFQATT, CDR2 SNEGSKA (reference sequence). The CDR3 DNA sequence: TGCAGTGCTAGTAAGGGACAGGGGTCTAGGCCGCAGTACTTC. It specifies CSASKGQGSRPQYF.

The V and J genes are TRBV19 and TRBJ1-3; TRBD1 matches at 9 bases. This CDR3 region has 16 residues. Losses at the gene ends were 4 bases for V and 2 bases for J; bases not matched to a gene: 6. The germline V gene encodes CDR1 LNHDA and CDR2 SQIVND (reference sequence). This chain's CDR3 is CASSSPRTGAGNTIYF. The CDR3 DNA follows: TGTGCCAGTAGTAGCCCTCGGACAGGGGCTGGAAACACCATATATTTT.

The chain couples TRBV11-3 to TRBJ2-7; D call uncertain. This CDR3 region has 15 residues. Germline V CDR1 and CDR2: SGHNT, YENEEA. The V and J ends lost 1 base and 1 base respectively, with 11 bases between them. In DNA form, the CDR3 reads TGTGCCAGCAGCTTAGGGTTAGGAGTTTCCTACGAGCAGTACTTC. Its protein product is CASSLGLGVSYEQYF.

The rearrangement links TRBV18 to TRBJ1-2; possibly TRBD1 for D (6 bases). Trimming left V 3 bases short and J 2 bases short, with 13 bases between. Germline-derived CDR1 and CDR2 are KGHSH and LQKENI. This CDR3 is built from 15 residues. In DNA form, the CDR3 reads TGTGCCAGCTCACCCGGGACATTCCCCAACTATGGCTACACCTTC. Amino acid sequence: CASSPGTFPNYGYTF.

The genes are TRBV15 and TRBJ1-2, with TRBD1 as a possible D gene (6 bases). This CDR3 spans 14 amino acids. The V end was cut by 0 bases, the J end by 6 bases, with 11 bases between. Germline CDR1 is LNHNV and CDR2 is YYDKDF (reference sequence). As DNA, the CDR3 is TGTGCCACCAGCAGAGACAGGGGATTTGATGGCTACACCTTC. Protein sequence: CATSRDRGFDGYTF.